Listed below are T cell receptor beta chains from one sample, sequenced in a study of T cells in Graves' hyperthyroidism and ophthalmopathy. MiXCR, applied by TCRdb to the multiplex PCR reads, yields one record per CDR3 protein. The data show 220,000 or so distinct CDR3 sequences, about 16% seen once. The sequenced sample was blood. The receptors were gathered from a woman between 18 and 29 years old with Graves' ophthalmopathy. Each CDR3 is given with its conserved first and last residue. D genes are given only for firm matches. Clone size is not always given. Where it is, it says once, few, many or a class for expanded clones.

TRBJ2-5 TRBV5-8 many NA CASSLGITLETQYF TGTGCCAGCAGCTTGGGGATTACACTGGAGACCCAGTACTTC
TRBJ2-7 TRBV20-1 once TRBD2 CSAMSISGTSPYEQYF TGCAGTGCAATGTCGATTTCCGGGACTAGTCCCTACGAGCAGTACTTC
TRBJ1-1 TRBV30 many NA CAWSYWPNTEAFF TGTGCCTGGAGTTACTGGCCGAACACTGAAGCTTTCTTT
TRBJ1-1 TRBV4-1 few NA CASSQPQGGFMNTEAFF TGCGCCAGCAGCCAACCCCAAGGGGGATTCATGAACACTGAAGCTTTCTTT
TRBJ2-7 TRBV2 many NA CASSEGTARGYEQYF TGTGCCAGCAGTGAGGGGACGGCGAGAGGCTACGAGCAGTACTTC
TRBJ2-7 TRBV12-3/TRBV12-4 many NA CASSKNSYEQYF TGTGCCAGCAGCAAGAATTCCTACGAGCAGTACTTC
TRBJ2-1 TRBV18 many TRBD2 CASSPPGAGDFNEQFF TGTGCCAGCTCACCACCGGGCGCGGGGGACTTCAATGAGCAGTTCTTC
TRBJ2-6 TRBV6-1 many TRBD1 CASSHRTGRSGANVLTF TGTGCCAGCAGTCACCGGACAGGGCGCTCTGGGGCCAACGTCCTGACTTTC
TRBJ1-1 TRBV15 many TRBD1 CATSRDDREVTEAFF TGTGCCACCAGCAGAGATGACAGGGAAGTTACTGAAGCTTTCTTT
TRBJ2-4 TRBV3-1 NA NA CASSLGGDIKYF TGTGCCAGCAGTTTAGGGGGGGACATCAAGTACTTC